This T cell receptor (beta chain) was captured by sequencing in a study of cytomegalovirus exposure and HLA in healthy donors. This CDR3 is 15 amino acids long. The germline gives CDR1 SNHLY, CDR2 FYNNEI. Trimming left V 4 bases short and J 5 bases short, with 18 bases between. PCR was performed using 60 Vbeta and 13 Jbeta primers. The method was immunoSEQ multiplex PCR; TCRdb's version includes in-frame clones alone and lacks a portion of them. Here the sample table reports some 39,000 clones. This sequence was found in a male donor in good health and CMV-seronegative. Sequences were obtained from PBMCs. The chain recombines TRBV2 with TRBJ2-7, with D maybe TRBD2 (7 bases). The CDR3 nucleotides are TGTGCCAGCAGTGGGGGGGGCCCTAGGAGGCACGAGCAGTACTTC. Translated, it gives CASSGGGPRRHEQYF.